This T cell receptor beta chain was captured by sequencing in a study of cytomegalovirus exposure and HLA in healthy donors. As to this clone: Its antigen remains unknown.

In the PCR, 60 Vbeta and 13 Jbeta primers were used. Data came from immunoSEQ multiplex PCR; TCRdb stores just in-frame clones and leaves some out. The profile shows about 88,000 clones, 80% to 90% of them singletons. The study, taken as a whole, reports: About 87% or about 30% of the time was how often most TCR beta V segments were productive, according to an earlier analysis.

The CDR3 covers 14 residues. Looked up from germline, CDR1 is SGHNT and CDR2 is YYREEE (reference sequence). The ends lost 2 bases at V and 2 bases at J; junction bases unmatched: 1. Sequences were obtained from PBMCs. This clonotype originated in a man younger than 35 in good health and CMV-seronegative. This chain links TRBV5-4 with TRBJ2-3, with 8 bases matching TRBD1. The CDR3 coding sequence is TGTGCCAGCAGCTTCAGGGGGCCCACAGATACGCAGTATTTT. Amino acids: CASSFRGPTDTQYF.